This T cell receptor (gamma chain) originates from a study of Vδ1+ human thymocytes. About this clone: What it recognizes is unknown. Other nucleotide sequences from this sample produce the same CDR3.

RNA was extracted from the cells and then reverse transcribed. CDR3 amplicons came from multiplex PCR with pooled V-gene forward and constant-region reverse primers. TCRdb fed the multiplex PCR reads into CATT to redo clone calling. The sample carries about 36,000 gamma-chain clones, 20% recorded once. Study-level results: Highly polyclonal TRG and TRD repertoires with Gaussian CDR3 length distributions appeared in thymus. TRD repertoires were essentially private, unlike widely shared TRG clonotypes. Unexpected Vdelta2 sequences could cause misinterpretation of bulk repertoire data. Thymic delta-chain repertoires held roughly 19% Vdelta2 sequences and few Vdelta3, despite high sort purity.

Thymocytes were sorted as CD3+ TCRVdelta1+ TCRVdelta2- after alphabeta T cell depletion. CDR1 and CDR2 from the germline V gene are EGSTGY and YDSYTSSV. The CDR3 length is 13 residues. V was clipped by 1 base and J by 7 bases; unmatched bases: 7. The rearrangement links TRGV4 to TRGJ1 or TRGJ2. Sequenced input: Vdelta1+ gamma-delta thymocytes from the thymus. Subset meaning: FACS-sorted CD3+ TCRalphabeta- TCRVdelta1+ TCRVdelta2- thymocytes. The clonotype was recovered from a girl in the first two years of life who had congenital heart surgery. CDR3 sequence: CATWDGLTYKKLF. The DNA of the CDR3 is TGTGCCACCTGGGATGGTCTCACGTATAAGAAACTCTTT.